Shown below are 31 T cell receptor beta chains from a single sample sequenced in a study of cytomegalovirus exposure and HLA in healthy donors. The PCR was carried out with 60 Vbeta primers and 13 Jbeta primers. Assay: immunoSEQ multiplex PCR; the TCRdb copy retains only in-frame clones and omits some. Of about 180,000 clones in the sample, approximately 80% are singletons; the top ten hold less than 1.5%. The sample taken for sequencing was PBMCs. Source of these receptors: a girl between 10 and 17 years old in good health and CMV-seropositive.

The V call is TRBV5-1, the J call TRBJ1-2; tentatively, D is TRBD1 (5 bases). Germline loops: CDR1 SGHRS, CDR2 YFSETQ. With 2 bases removed from V and 3 bases from J, the gap between germline ends came to 14 bases. The CDR3 loop spans 15 amino acids. This chain's CDR3 is CASSLLPGNDYGYTF. For the CDR3, the DNA is TGCGCCAGCAGCTTACTCCCAGGGAACGACTATGGCTACACCTTC. The variable domain in full, completed from reference TRBV5-1 and TRBJ1-2, reads KAGVTQTPRYLIKTRGQQVTLSCSPISGHRSVSWYQQTPGQGLQFLFEYFSETQRNKGNFPGRFSGRQFSNSRSEMNVSTLELGDSALYLCASSLLPGNDYGYTFGSGTRLTVV.

This clone appeared once. The chain combines TRBV29-1 with TRBJ2-7, with a weak D call TRBD2 (6 bases). The CDR3 runs 13 residues. Looked up from germline, CDR1 is SQVTM and CDR2 is ANQGSEA. V lost 2 bases, J lost 0 bases, and 8 bases lay in between. The CDR3 sequence is CSVETDYSYEQYF. The CDR3 region has the DNA TGCAGCGTTGAAACGGACTACTCCTACGAGCAGTACTTC.

The chain combines TRBV6-5 with TRBJ2-7; D not resolved. Trimming cost V 0 bases and J 3 bases, with 9 bases left between them. This CDR3 spans 14 amino acids. The V gene's germline CDR1 is MNHEY and CDR2 SVGAGI. The CDR3 region is CASSYSLSLYEQYF. The CDR3 coding sequence is TGTGCCAGCAGTTACTCCCTTAGCCTCTACGAGCAGTACTTC.

The J gene is TRBJ2-3, the V gene TRBV30, with TRBD2 matching over 7 bases. V lost 8 bases, J lost 0 bases, and 8 bases stayed unmatched. CDR1 GTSNPN and CDR2 SVGIG come from the germline V gene (reference sequence). The CDR3 is 14 amino acids. The CDR3 nucleotides read TGTGCCCGGTCCGGGGGGTATAGCACAGATACGCAGTATTTT. It specifies CARSGGYSTDTQYF.

The table lists this clone with a few counts. V is TRBV5-1 and J is TRBJ2-2; weak D call: TRBD2 (6 bases). With 7 bases removed from V and 5 bases from J, the gap between germline ends came to 12 bases. Germline-derived CDR1 and CDR2 are SGHRS and YFSETQ. The CDR3 is 13 amino acids. CDR3 region: CASALGGTGELFF. The CDR3 coding sequence is TGCGCCAGCGCCCTGGGGGGTACCGGGGAGCTGTTTTTT. The full variable domain, with the rest looked up from reference TRBV5-1 and TRBJ2-2, is KAGVTQTPRYLIKTRGQQVTLSCSPISGHRSVSWYQQTPGQGLQFLFEYFSETQRNKGNFPGRFSGRQFSNSRSEMNVSTLELGDSALYLCASALGGTGELFFGEGSRLTVL.

This clone was detected only once. The chain combines TRBV30 with TRBJ2-5; weak D call: TRBD2 (6 bases). V was clipped by 5 bases and J by 11 bases, with 15 bases between them. The CDR3 sequence is 11 residues long. The V gene's germline CDR1 is GTSNPN and CDR2 SVGIG (reference sequence). CDR3 residues: CAWLFREEQYF. CDR3 DNA: TGTGCCTGGCTATTTAGGGAGGAGCAGTACTTC.

The chain joins TRBV10-3 to TRBJ2-7; D remains ambiguous. V was clipped by 3 bases and J by 2 bases, with 11 bases between them. The CDR3 is 14 amino acids. Germline V gene sequence: CDR1 ENHRY, CDR2 SYGVKD. The CDR3 nucleotides are TGTGCCATCAGTGAAATCAGAATGACCTACGAGCAGTACTTC. This sequence encodes CAISEIRMTYEQYF.

The chain joins TRBV11-2 to TRBJ2-7; 9 bases agree with TRBD1. The CDR3 sequence is 15 residues long. The germline V gene encodes CDR1 SGHAT and CDR2 FQNNGV. Trimming at V came to 1 base and at J to 4 bases, leaving 5 bases not matched to a gene. CDR3 amino acids: CASSLGGDRVYEQYF. DNA of the CDR3: TGTGCCAGCAGCTTAGGCGGGGACAGGGTTTACGAGCAGTACTTC.

The V and J genes are TRBV11-2 and TRBJ2-6; D unresolved. The CDR3 consists of 14 residues. V lost 1 base to trimming and J lost 4 bases, with 5 bases between them. Germline V lookup: CDR1 SGHAT, CDR2 FQNNGV. CDR3 residues: CASSLAQGANVLTF. The CDR3 coding sequence is TGTGCCAGCAGCTTAGCCCAAGGGGCCAACGTCCTGACTTTC.

This clone has only a few counts. The chain joins TRBV4-1 to TRBJ2-5; D not resolved. Germline V gene lookup returns CDR1 MGHRA and CDR2 YSYEKL. The V end was cut by 0 bases, the J end by 5 bases, with 10 bases between. The CDR3 runs to 14 residues. The DNA of the CDR3 is TGCGCCAGCAGCCAAGATGCCAGGTACGAGACCCAGTACTTC. Translation: CASSQDARYETQYF.

V usage is TRBV5-1 and J usage is TRBJ1-2; 9 bases are shared with TRBD1. With 3 bases clipped from V and 1 base from J, the junction kept 4 bases outside the gene matches. This CDR3 has 15 residues. CDR1 is SGHRS, CDR2 YFSETQ, per germline. CDR3 DNA sequence: TGCGCCAGCAGCTCCGGGACAGGGTTTAACTATGGCTACACCTTC. This sequence encodes CASSSGTGFNYGYTF.

The V call is TRBV15, the J call TRBJ1-2; D remains unclear. The germline gives CDR1 LNHNV, CDR2 YYDKDF (reference sequence). CDR3 length: 13 amino acids. V was cut by 0 bases and J by 4 bases, with 6 bases left in between. CDR3 DNA: TGTGCCACCAGCAGAGAGGGCAGCTATGGCTACACCTTC. This encodes CATSREGSYGYTF.

CDR3 sequence reads: CASSIVGVRYEQYF. DNA of the CDR3: TGTGCCAGCAGCATCGTCGGGGTTAGGTACGAGCAGTACTTC. The rearrangement uses TRBV7-9 and TRBJ2-7; D possibly corresponds to TRBD2 (5 bases). V shed 5 bases and J shed 4 bases, with 15 bases lying between them. The germline V gene has CDR1 SEHNR and CDR2 FQNEAQ (reference sequence). The length of the CDR3 is 14 residues.

The CDR3 DNA reads TGTGCCTGGTCCCCCTGTAGGTTCCTAAGAGGGACTGAAGCTTTCTTT. It is translated as CAWSPCRFLRGTEAFF. V gene TRBV30 combines with J gene TRBJ1-1, with D unresolved. The CDR3 covers 16 residues. V dropped 5 bases and J dropped 5 bases, with 24 bases sitting between them. Germline CDR1 and CDR2: GTSNPN and SVGIG (reference sequence).

The gene calls are TRBV9 and TRBJ1-2; D call uncertain. From germline, CDR1 is SGDLS and CDR2 YYNGEE. The CDR3 contains 11 residues. The V end was cut by 0 bases, the J end by 8 bases, with 5 bases between. The CDR3 loop reads CASSVDQGYTF. CDR3 nucleotide sequence: TGTGCCAGCAGCGTAGATCAGGGCTACACCTTC.

This clone showed up just a few times. The V gene is TRBV30, the J gene TRBJ2-3; 8 bases align to TRBD1. This CDR3 is built from 16 residues. V lost 0 bases, J lost 3 bases, and 8 bases stayed unmatched. Germline CDR1 reads GTSNPN; CDR2 reads SVGIG (reference sequence). Here the CDR3 reads CAWSVGAGGLTDTQYF. The CDR3 bases are TGTGCCTGGAGTGTCGGGGCAGGGGGCTTAACAGATACGCAGTATTTT.

This clone was detected a few times. The CDR3, as DNA: TGTGCCAGCAGCCGGAGACAGGGTTACGAGCAGTACTTC. It translates to CASSRRQGYEQYF. This chain joins TRBV6-5 and TRBJ2-7; 7 nucleotides align to TRBD1. The CDR3 spans 13 residues. Germline CDR1 reads MNHEY; CDR2 reads SVGAGI. V shed 6 bases and J 4 bases; nucleotides not matched to a gene: 6.

This clone showed up just once. V is TRBV19 and J is TRBJ1-5; 9 bases align to TRBD1. J gave up 5 bases and V 10 bases, and 6 bases lay outside the gene matches. The CDR3 spans 13 residues. CDR1 and CDR2 from the germline V gene are LNHDA and SQIVND (reference sequence). The chain's CDR3 is CAIGQGWDQPQHF. The CDR3 DNA reads as TGTGCCATCGGACAGGGGTGGGATCAGCCCCAGCATTTT.

V usage is TRBV5-4 and J usage is TRBJ2-1; 8 positions agree with TRBD2. CDR3 size: 15 residues. With 0 bases clipped from V and 4 bases from J, the junction kept 3 bases outside the gene matches. CDR1 is SGHNT, CDR2 YYREEE, per germline (reference sequence). CDR3 DNA: TGTGCCAGCAGCTTGGATGCGGGAGGTTACAATGAGCAGTTCTTC. It codes for CASSLDAGGYNEQFF.

The rearrangement uses TRBV4-1 and TRBJ2-7; 10 nucleotides align to TRBD1. In germline, CDR1 is MGHRA, CDR2 YSYEKL. The ends lost 3 bases at V and 3 bases at J; junction bases unmatched: 8. The CDR3 totals 16 residues. CDR3 DNA sequence: TGCGCCAGCAGCCAGGCGCCGGGACAGGGGTTCTACGAGCAGTACTTC. Its protein product is CASSQAPGQGFYEQYF.

The CDR3 DNA is TGTGCCATCAGTCAGGGTCAGGACCAGTACTTC. Translated: CAISQGQDQYF. The genes are TRBV10-3 and TRBJ2-5; TRBD1 is a possible D gene (5 bases). V shed 5 bases and J shed 10 bases, with 11 bases lying between them. The CDR3 sequence is 11 residues long. Germline V gene data show CDR1 as ENHRY and CDR2 as SYGVKD.

This clone has a handful of counts. V gene TRBV4-3 combines with J gene TRBJ2-3; the match to TRBD2 covers 13 bases. Trimming took 0 bases from V and 4 from J; bases not matched to a gene: 1. The length of the CDR3 is 16 residues. CDR1 and CDR2 (germline): LGHNA, YSLEER. The CDR3 here is CASSQELAGGPDTQYF. DNA of the CDR3: TGCGCCAGCAGCCAAGAACTAGCGGGAGGGCCAGATACGCAGTATTTT.

This chain connects TRBV2 to TRBJ2-1; TRBD2 matches 12 bases. V lost 5 bases and J lost 9; bases outside the gene matches: 5. The CDR3 extends over 14 amino acids. The germline CDR1 and CDR2 sequences are SNHLY and FYNNEI. Written as DNA, the CDR3 is TGTGCCAGCAGTTCAGGACTAGCGGGACCTGAGCAGTTCTTC. Translated: CASSSGLAGPEQFF.

This clone was detected once. The chain combines TRBV9 with TRBJ2-7; a possible D gene is TRBD2 (5 bases). The germline V and J ends were trimmed by 0 bases and 3 bases, with 16 bases remaining between them. The CDR3 covers 16 residues. Germline CDR1 reads SGDLS; CDR2 reads YYNGEE. CDR3 residues: CASSVGASLGGYEQYF. The CDR3 DNA sequence: TGTGCCAGCAGCGTAGGGGCTAGCCTTGGAGGCTACGAGCAGTACTTC.

The chain recombines TRBV7-3 with TRBJ1-2, with a weak D call TRBD1 (5 bases). The CDR3 runs 13 residues. Germline CDR1 is SGHTA and CDR2 is FQGTGA. V lost 5 bases, J lost 8 bases, and 15 bases lay in between. CDR3 loop: CASSPPGGYGYTF. CDR3 coding DNA: TGTGCCAGCAGCCCTCCGGGGGGTTACGGCTACACCTTC. The whole variable domain, filled in from reference TRBV7-3 and TRBJ1-2, reads GAGVSQTPSNKVTEKGKYVELRCDPISGHTALYWYRQSLGQGPEFLIYFQGTGAADDSGLPNDRFFAVRPEGSVSTLKIQRTERGDSAVYLCASSPPGGYGYTFGSGTRLTVV.

The chain uses TRBV4-2 and TRBJ2-3; the match to TRBD2 covers 10 bases. J was trimmed by 1 base and V by 4 bases; bases with no gene match: 11. Germline V gene lookup returns CDR1 LGHNA and CDR2 YNFKEQ. This CDR3 is built from 18 residues. The CDR3 region is CASSRGQGLAGGTDTQYF. The CDR3 nucleotides are TGTGCCAGCAGCCGCGGCCAAGGCCTAGCGGGGGGCACAGATACGCAGTATTTT.

The rearrangement joins TRBV6-1 to TRBJ2-1, with a possible D match to TRBD2 (6 bases). Germline loops: CDR1 MNHNS, CDR2 SASEGT. CDR3 length: 17 amino acids. The germline V and J ends were trimmed by 1 base and 3 bases, with 16 bases remaining between them. Here the CDR3 reads CASSEGSATGSYNEQFF. The DNA for the CDR3 is TGTGCCAGCAGTGAAGGGTCAGCCACCGGGAGCTACAATGAGCAGTTCTTC.

The chain recombines TRBV7-6 with TRBJ1-3; D is unresolved. Germline V lookup: CDR1 SGHVS, CDR2 FNYEAQ. CDR3 length: 14 residues. V was trimmed by 5 bases and J by 4 bases, leaving 12 bases between them. This chain's CDR3 is CASSLSLEGNTIYF. CDR3 DNA sequence: TGTGCCAGCAGCCTCTCTCTAGAAGGAAACACCATATATTTT.

The rearrangement uses TRBV9 and TRBJ2-5, with no clear D. Trimming shortened V by 0 bases and J by 2 bases, and 8 bases separated the two germline ends. CDR3 length: 14 amino acids. Germline loops: CDR1 SGDLS, CDR2 YYNGEE. The CDR3, as DNA: TGTGCCAGCAGCGTAGTGGGCCGTCAAGAGACCCAGTACTTC. Translated: CASSVVGRQETQYF.

The chain has TRBV28 and TRBJ1-5; a possible D gene is TRBD1 (5 bases). From germline, CDR1 is MDHEN and CDR2 SYDVKM. V lost 3 bases and J 5 bases, leaving 8 bases between the germline ends. This CDR3 is 13 amino acids long. The CDR3 spells CASSLIRDQPQHF. CDR3 coding DNA: TGTGCCAGCAGTTTGATCAGGGATCAGCCCCAGCATTTT.

The chain couples TRBV5-1 to TRBJ2-3; 13 bases match TRBD2. This CDR3 spans 16 amino acids. Germline V gives CDR1 SGHRS, CDR2 YFSETQ. The V and J ends lost 4 bases and 4 bases, in that order; junction bases with no gene match: 6. The CDR3 loop is CASSRWTSGSSDTQYF. The CDR3 nucleotides are TGCGCCAGCAGCCGATGGACTAGCGGGAGTTCAGATACGCAGTATTTT.